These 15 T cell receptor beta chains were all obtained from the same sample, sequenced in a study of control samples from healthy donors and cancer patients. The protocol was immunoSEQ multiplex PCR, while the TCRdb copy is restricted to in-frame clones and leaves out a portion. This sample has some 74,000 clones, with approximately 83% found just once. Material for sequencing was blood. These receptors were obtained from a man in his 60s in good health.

Here the CDR3 reads CASSLGQGAEKLFF. The CDR3 region has the DNA TGTGCCAGCAGCCTAGGACAGGGAGCAGAAAAACTGTTTTTT. The chain recombines TRBV28 with TRBJ1-4; 8 bases map to TRBD1. The CDR3 is 14 amino acids. CDR1 and CDR2 (germline): MDHEN, SYDVKM. V lost 6 bases and J lost 8; bases outside the gene matches: 8.

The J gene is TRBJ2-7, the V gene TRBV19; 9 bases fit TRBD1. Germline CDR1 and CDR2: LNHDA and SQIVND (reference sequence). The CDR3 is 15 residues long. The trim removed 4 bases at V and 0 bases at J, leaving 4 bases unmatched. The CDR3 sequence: CASSKGTGSSYEQYF. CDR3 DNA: TGTGCCAGTAGTAAAGGGACAGGGAGCTCCTACGAGCAGTACTTC.

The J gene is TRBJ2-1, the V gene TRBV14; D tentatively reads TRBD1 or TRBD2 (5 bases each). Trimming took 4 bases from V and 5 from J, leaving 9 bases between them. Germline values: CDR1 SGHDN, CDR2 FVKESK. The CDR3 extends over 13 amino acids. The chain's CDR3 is CASSPGPHNEQFF. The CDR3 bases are TGTGCCAGCAGCCCGGGACCACACAATGAGCAGTTCTTC.

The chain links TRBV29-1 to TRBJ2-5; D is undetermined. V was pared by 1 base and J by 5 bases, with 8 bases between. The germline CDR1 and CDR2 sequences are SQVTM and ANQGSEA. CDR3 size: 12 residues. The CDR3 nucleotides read TGCAGCGTTGAAGGGTATTCGGAGACCCAGTACTTC. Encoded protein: CSVEGYSETQYF.

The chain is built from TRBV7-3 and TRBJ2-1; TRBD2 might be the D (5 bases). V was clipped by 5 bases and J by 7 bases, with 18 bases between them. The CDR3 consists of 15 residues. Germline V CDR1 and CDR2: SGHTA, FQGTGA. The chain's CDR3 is CASSNGVGGGNEQFF. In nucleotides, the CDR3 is TGTGCCAGCAGCAACGGCGTCGGAGGCGGGAATGAGCAGTTCTTC.

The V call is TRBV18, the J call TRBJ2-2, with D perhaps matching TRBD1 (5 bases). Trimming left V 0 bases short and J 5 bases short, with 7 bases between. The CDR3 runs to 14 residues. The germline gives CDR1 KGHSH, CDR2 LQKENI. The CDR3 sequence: CASSPPRDTGELFF. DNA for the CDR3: TGTGCCAGCTCACCACCCAGGGATACCGGGGAGCTGTTTTTT.

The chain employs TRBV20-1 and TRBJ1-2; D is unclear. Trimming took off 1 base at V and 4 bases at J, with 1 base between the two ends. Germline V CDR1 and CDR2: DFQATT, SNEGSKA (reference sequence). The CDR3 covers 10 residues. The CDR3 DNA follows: TGCAGTGCTAGAGGCTATGGCTACACCTTC. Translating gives CSARGYGYTF.

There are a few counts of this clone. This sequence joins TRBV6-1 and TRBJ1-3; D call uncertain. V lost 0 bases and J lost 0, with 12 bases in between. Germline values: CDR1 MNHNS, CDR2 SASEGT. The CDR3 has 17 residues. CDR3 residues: CASSEAHGGSSGNTIYF. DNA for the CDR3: TGTGCCAGCAGTGAAGCGCACGGAGGAAGCTCTGGAAACACCATATATTTT.

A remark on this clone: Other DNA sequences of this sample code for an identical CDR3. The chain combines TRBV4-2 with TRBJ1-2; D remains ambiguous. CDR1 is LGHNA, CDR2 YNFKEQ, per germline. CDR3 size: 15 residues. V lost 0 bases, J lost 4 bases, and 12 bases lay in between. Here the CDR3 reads CASSQDLGGIYGYTF. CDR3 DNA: TGTGCCAGCAGCCAAGATTTGGGTGGGATCTATGGCTACACCTTC.

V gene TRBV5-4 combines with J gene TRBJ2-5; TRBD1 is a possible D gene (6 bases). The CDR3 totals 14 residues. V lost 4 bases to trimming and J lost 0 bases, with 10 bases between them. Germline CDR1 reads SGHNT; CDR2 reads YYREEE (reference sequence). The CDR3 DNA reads TGTGCCAGCAGCCGCGAGGGGGACCAAGAGACCCAGTACTTC. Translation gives CASSREGDQETQYF.

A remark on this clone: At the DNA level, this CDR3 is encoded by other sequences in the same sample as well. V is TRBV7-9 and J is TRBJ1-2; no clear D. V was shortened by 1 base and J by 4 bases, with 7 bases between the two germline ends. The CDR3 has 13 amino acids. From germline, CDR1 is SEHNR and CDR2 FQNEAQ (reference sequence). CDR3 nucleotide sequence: TGTGCCAGCAGCTTAGACAGCTTCTATGGCTACACCTTC. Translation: CASSLDSFYGYTF.

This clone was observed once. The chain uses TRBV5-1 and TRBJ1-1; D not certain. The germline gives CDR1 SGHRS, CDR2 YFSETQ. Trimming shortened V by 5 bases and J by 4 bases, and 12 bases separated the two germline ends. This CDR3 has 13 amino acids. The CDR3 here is CASSSAGLTEAFF. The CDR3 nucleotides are TGCGCCAGCAGTTCTGCCGGGCTCACTGAAGCTTTCTTT.

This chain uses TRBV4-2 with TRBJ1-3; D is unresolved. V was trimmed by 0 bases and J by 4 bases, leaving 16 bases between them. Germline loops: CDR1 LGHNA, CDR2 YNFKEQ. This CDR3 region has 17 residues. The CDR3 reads CASSQDIRTAGGNTIYF. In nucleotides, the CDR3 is TGTGCCAGCAGCCAAGATATTCGGACGGCGGGGGGAAACACCATATATTTT.

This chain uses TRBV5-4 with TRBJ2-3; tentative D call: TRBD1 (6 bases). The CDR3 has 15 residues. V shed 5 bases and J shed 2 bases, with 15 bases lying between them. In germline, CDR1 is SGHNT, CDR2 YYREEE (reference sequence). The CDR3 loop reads CASRIDTGNTDTQYF. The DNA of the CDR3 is TGTGCCAGCAGAATCGATACAGGGAACACAGATACGCAGTATTTT.

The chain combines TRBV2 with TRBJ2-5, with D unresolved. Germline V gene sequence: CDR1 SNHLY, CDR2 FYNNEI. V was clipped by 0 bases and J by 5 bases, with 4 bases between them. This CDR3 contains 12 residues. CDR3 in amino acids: CASSEAGETQYF. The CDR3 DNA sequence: TGTGCCAGCAGTGAAGCGGGGGAGACCCAGTACTTC.